The subject of this entry is one TCR beta chain. TCRdb ran MiXCR on the RT-PCR reads and lists one entry per CDR3 protein. This sample has 530,000 or so distinct CDR3 sequences, with about 12% found just once. The germline V gene encodes CDR1 SNHLY and CDR2 FYNNEI. The CDR3 extends over 15 amino acids. J gave up 5 bases and V 6 bases, and 12 bases lay outside the gene matches. This sample was taken from a study of response to subunit inactivated influenza vaccine. The sequence derives from a man between 45 and 60 years old who received an inactivated influenza vaccine. The sample in question was PBMCs from blood, obtained on the day of vaccination. The rearrangement links TRBV2 to TRBJ2-5, with TRBD1 matching 7 bases. CDR3 DNA: TGTGCCAGCAGACCGGGACAGAGGATTGATGAGACCCAGTACTTC. This sequence encodes CASRPGQRIDETQYF.